Ten or more counts support the clone carrying this T cell receptor (beta chain). This sample was taken from a study of low-dose radiotherapy and immunotherapy resistance in tumors. Priming of first-strand cDNA relied on TRAV- and TRBV-specific primers (covering alpha and beta chains). The PCR that amplified TCRs ran for about 18 cycles, relying on a constant-region primer and a V-primer adapter. In TCRdb, the reads were re-called with MiXCR into one record per CDR3 protein. The repertoire consists of 95,000 to 100,000 distinct CDR3 sequences, with around 21% occurring once and the leading ten covering approximately 4%. The time point here: after trial treatment. As to treatment: LDRT plus nivolumab, ipilimumab, low-dose cyclophosphamide and aspirin (RACIN trial). The germline V gene has CDR1 SGHTA and CDR2 FQGNSA. Trimming stripped 1 base from V and 10 bases from J, with 8 bases between. This CDR3 region has 13 residues.

The specimen comprised PBMCs, sampled after low-dose radiotherapy plus immunotherapy. This sequence originates from a male donor with prostate cancer. V usage is TRBV7-2 and J usage is TRBJ1-6; D gene ambiguous. The CDR3 DNA is TGTGCCAGCAGCTTAGTAAGCCGATCACCCCTCCACTTT. As protein: CASSLVSRSPLHF.